Listed below are T cell receptor beta chains from one sample, sequenced in a study of human T cells and chemical hapten exposure. A single record per CDR3 protein comes from TCRdb applying MiXCR to the RACE reads. The repertoire holds tens of thousands of distinct CDR3 sequences, more than 8% seen once, with approximately 3% in the top ten. The sequencing used whole blood, collected in connection with sensitization to the hapten diphenylcyclopropenone (DPC). These receptors all stem from a woman in her forties with alopecia areata. Some clones in this sample may be carry-over from other donors' samples. CDR3s include the opening cysteine and the closing phenylalanine or tryptophan.

TRBV7-2	CASSLTYDGTDTQYF
TRBV30	CAWSVLILGSPLHF
TRBV28	CASSLQMEEAFF
TRBV6-6	CASSYTGGGNQPQHF
TRBV11-2	CASSPLSPDTQYF
TRBV28	CASTWDSLNQPQHF
TRBV12-5	CASGFGQGGSGANVLTF
TRBV9	CASSVDSGALTQYF
TRBV10-3	CAIGMGTLSTDTQYF
TRBV2	CARGVNTEAFF
TRBV11-2	CASSLSGYYEQYF
TRBV5-1	CASSLGGINTDTQYF
TRBV5-1	CASSGGTKDTQYF
TRBV29-1	CSVVEDSNPSKAFF
TRBV7-9	CASSQEGGGQPQHF
TRBV9	CASSVEGLAGGNEQFF
TRBV7-2	CASSLAGGAGTDTQYF
TRBV7-9	CASSLALDRTPYGYTF
TRBV28	CASSFVGRGYQETQYF
TRBV7-2	CASSVWDLASYGYTF
TRBV7-9	CASSLGSFRNGYTF
TRBV28	CASRGPSTDTQYF
TRBV12-3/TRBV12-4	CASTWGQVEETQYF
TRBV12-3/TRBV12-4	CASSFWGSPSYEQYF
TRBV2	CASSEARGGSEQFF
TRBV6-2/TRBV6-3	CASSSRGINYEQYF
TRBV29-1	CSVEGTPGQGAYEQYF
TRBV11-2	CASSLRQGARIEQYF
TRBV27	CASGLKQGAGELFF
TRBV6-2/TRBV6-3	CAGGQDGTATQYF
TRBV11-2	CASSFRKGGDTDTQYF
TRBV9	CASSVQGASCTEAFF
TRBV6-5	CASSGNRGDTEAFF
TRBV28	CASSRGDQNTGELFF
TRBV5-4	CASSLEGQGANEQFF
TRBV12-3/TRBV12-4	CASSLRQVNTEAFF
TRBV7-9	CASSPLAGQAGELFF
TRBV9	CASSRDGYYEQYF
TRBV7-2	CASSRQGERFEKLFF
TRBV29-1	CSVEIQAGYGYTF
TRBV19	CASSPQGTNGYGYTF
TRBV9	CASSFLAGEQFF
TRBV18	CASSRGVNTEAFF